Listed below are T cell receptor beta chains from one sample, sequenced in a study of CD8 T cells in Susac syndrome. Using its own MiXCR run on the immunoSEQ multiplex PCR reads, TCRdb lists one record per CDR3 protein. The sample consists of about 280,000 distinct CDR3 sequences, more than 75% of them appearing once. Sample: CD8+ T cells from PBMCs. Every receptor here comes from a human donor with multiple sclerosis. The CDR3 runs from the conserved cysteine through the conserved F or W. D genes are given only for firm matches. Clone size is given for some rows only: seen once, a few or many times, or a class if the clone is expanded.

j_call: TRBJ2-1
clone_size: few
d_call: .
v_call: TRBV11-3
cdr3_nt: TGTGCCAGCAGCTTCAGTGCGGATGAGCAGTTCTTC
cdr3_aa: CASSFSADEQFF

j_call: TRBJ2-3
clone_size: .
d_call: .
v_call: TRBV28
cdr3_nt: TGTGCCAGCAGTTTCGTCAGGGGTCGAAGCACAGATACGCAGTATTTT
cdr3_aa: CASSFVRGRSTDTQYF

j_call: TRBJ2-1
clone_size: .
d_call: .
v_call: TRBV28
cdr3_nt: TGTGCCAGCAGTTTTCAGGACCACAATGAGCAGTTCTTC
cdr3_aa: CASSFQDHNEQFF

j_call: TRBJ2-3
clone_size: .
d_call: .
v_call: TRBV4-1
cdr3_nt: TGCGCCAGCAGACCAGGTAGCCGACTCACAGATACGCAGTATTTT
cdr3_aa: CASRPGSRLTDTQYF

j_call: TRBJ2-7
clone_size: .
d_call: .
v_call: TRBV5-1
cdr3_nt: TGCACCAGCAGCGTCGGCCGGGGCGCGACCTACGAGCAGTACTTC
cdr3_aa: CTSSVGRGATYEQYF

j_call: TRBJ2-5
clone_size: .
d_call: .
v_call: TRBV10-3
cdr3_nt: TGTGCCATCAGTAACGAGTGGTCTTGGGAGACCCAGTACTTC
cdr3_aa: CAISNEWSWETQYF

j_call: TRBJ2-2
clone_size: .
d_call: .
v_call: TRBV4-1
cdr3_nt: TGCGCCAGCAGCCAAGCGATAGGCGTTACCGGGGAGCTGTTTTTT
cdr3_aa: CASSQAIGVTGELFF

j_call: TRBJ2-7
clone_size: .
d_call: .
v_call: TRBV7-8
cdr3_nt: TGTGCCAGCAGCTTAGCGACGTTCTCCTACGAGCAGTACTTC
cdr3_aa: CASSLATFSYEQYF

j_call: TRBJ2-1
clone_size: few
d_call: TRBD2
v_call: TRBV6-1
cdr3_nt: TGTGCCAGTTGGGGGACTAGCGGGAGTGTGTATGAGCAGTTCTTC
cdr3_aa: CASWGTSGSVYEQFF

j_call: TRBJ1-1
clone_size: .
d_call: TRBD1
v_call: TRBV29-1
cdr3_nt: TGCAGCGTTGAAGAGGACAGGGTAGGTACTGAAGCTTTCTTT
cdr3_aa: CSVEEDRVGTEAFF

j_call: TRBJ2-7
clone_size: .
d_call: .
v_call: TRBV11-2
cdr3_nt: TGTGCCAGCAGCTGGGACGGAAACTCCTACGAGCAGTACTTC
cdr3_aa: CASSWDGNSYEQYF

j_call: TRBJ2-2
clone_size: .
d_call: TRBD2
v_call: TRBV4-2
cdr3_nt: TGTGCCAGCGAGGGACTAGCTCGCACCGGGGAGCTGTTTTTT
cdr3_aa: CASEGLARTGELFF

j_call: TRBJ2-3
clone_size: once
d_call: TRBD1
v_call: TRBV27
cdr3_nt: TGTGCCAGCAGTTTACAACAGGGGGACATTAGCACAGATACGCAGTATTTT
cdr3_aa: CASSLQQGDISTDTQYF

j_call: TRBJ2-7
clone_size: .
d_call: .
v_call: TRBV6-1
cdr3_nt: TGTGCCAGCAGTGAAGTACAATTCTACGAGCAGTACTTC
cdr3_aa: CASSEVQFYEQYF

j_call: TRBJ2-5
clone_size: .
d_call: TRBD1
v_call: TRBV20-1
cdr3_nt: TGCAGTGCTGATCCCGGGACAGGGGTTAAGCGGGAGAACCAAGAGACCCAGTACTTC
cdr3_aa: CSADPGTGVKRENQETQYF

j_call: TRBJ2-3
clone_size: .
d_call: .
v_call: TRBV28
cdr3_nt: TGTGCCAGCAGTTTATTGGGCCACACAGATACGCAGTATTTT
cdr3_aa: CASSLLGHTDTQYF

j_call: TRBJ2-7
clone_size: .
d_call: .
v_call: TRBV6-1
cdr3_nt: TGTGCCAGCTCTCAGGGGATCCCCACACTCTACGAGCAGTACTTC
cdr3_aa: CASSQGIPTLYEQYF

j_call: TRBJ1-5
clone_size: .
d_call: .
v_call: TRBV2
cdr3_nt: TGTGCCAGCAGTGAGGGACGGATTACCGAGCCCCAGCATTTT
cdr3_aa: CASSEGRITEPQHF

j_call: TRBJ2-7
clone_size: .
d_call: TRBD2
v_call: TRBV7-2
cdr3_nt: TGTGCCAGCAGCCCCAGGTCGGGGGGAGTCCACCTCGAGCAGTACTTC
cdr3_aa: CASSPRSGGVHLEQYF

j_call: TRBJ2-7
clone_size: .
d_call: TRBD2
v_call: TRBV2
cdr3_nt: TGTGCCAGCAGCGGGACTAGCTGGCAATACGAGCAGTACTTC
cdr3_aa: CASSGTSWQYEQYF

j_call: TRBJ2-1
clone_size: .
d_call: .
v_call: TRBV6-5
cdr3_nt: TGTGCCAGCAGTTACTCCCTGGGGAGGCTCTCCTACAATGAGCAGTTCTTC
cdr3_aa: CASSYSLGRLSYNEQFF

j_call: TRBJ2-1
clone_size: .
d_call: TRBD2
v_call: TRBV10-3
cdr3_nt: TGTGCCATCGGGGTAGCGGGTACTTTAGACAATGAGCAGTTCTTC
cdr3_aa: CAIGVAGTLDNEQFF

j_call: TRBJ2-7
clone_size: .
d_call: .
v_call: TRBV7-8
cdr3_nt: TGTGCCAGCTCCCCGGGCCCCTTTCAGTTCTACGAGCAGTACTTC
cdr3_aa: CASSPGPFQFYEQYF

j_call: TRBJ2-5
clone_size: once
d_call: .
v_call: TRBV4-1
cdr3_nt: TGCGCCAGCAGCCAAGGAGTTCCGGAAAGCAGGTTGGAGACCCAGTACTTC
cdr3_aa: CASSQGVPESRLETQYF

j_call: TRBJ2-2
clone_size: .
d_call: TRBD2
v_call: TRBV2
cdr3_nt: TGTGCCAGCACCGGACTAGCGGGAGGCACCGGGGAGCTGTTTTTT
cdr3_aa: CASTGLAGGTGELFF

j_call: TRBJ2-5
clone_size: .
d_call: .
v_call: TRBV20-1
cdr3_nt: TGCAGTGCCAGGGGGGACAGTCAAGAGACCCAGTACTTC
cdr3_aa: CSARGDSQETQYF

j_call: TRBJ2-1
clone_size: .
d_call: .
v_call: TRBV9
cdr3_nt: TGTGCCAGCGGGATCGCTAACAATGAGCAGTTCTTC
cdr3_aa: CASGIANNEQFF

j_call: TRBJ2-1
clone_size: .
d_call: TRBD1
v_call: TRBV18
cdr3_nt: TGTGCCAGCTCACCTCCGGACAGGGTTTACAATGAGCAGTTCTTC
cdr3_aa: CASSPPDRVYNEQFF

j_call: TRBJ2-5
clone_size: .
d_call: .
v_call: TRBV7-9
cdr3_nt: TGTGCCAGCAGCTCGTCCGGGCCTTGGGGCCATCAAGAGACCCAGTACTTC
cdr3_aa: CASSSSGPWGHQETQYF

j_call: TRBJ2-2
clone_size: .
d_call: .
v_call: TRBV6-1
cdr3_nt: TGTGCCAGCAGCCTCGACAGAATGTTCGCGAACACCGGGGAGCTGTTTTTT
cdr3_aa: CASSLDRMFANTGELFF

j_call: TRBJ2-1
clone_size: .
d_call: .
v_call: TRBV2
cdr3_nt: TGTGCCAGCAGTGAAAGATCCTTCGAACCTTCCTACAATGAGCAGTTCTTC
cdr3_aa: CASSERSFEPSYNEQFF

j_call: TRBJ2-3
clone_size: .
d_call: TRBD1
v_call: TRBV27
cdr3_nt: TGTGCCAGCAGTTTTCTGACGGGACAGGGCGCAGATACGCAGTATTTT
cdr3_aa: CASSFLTGQGADTQYF

j_call: TRBJ1-1
clone_size: .
d_call: .
v_call: TRBV28
cdr3_nt: TGTGCCAGCAGTACCGACATCCCTACTCGGGAAGCTTTCTTT
cdr3_aa: CASSTDIPTREAFF

j_call: TRBJ2-7
clone_size: .
d_call: TRBD2
v_call: TRBV27
cdr3_nt: TGTGCCAGCGGAGTTGGGACTAGTAGTCTGTACGAGCAGTACTTC
cdr3_aa: CASGVGTSSLYEQYF

j_call: TRBJ2-7
clone_size: .
d_call: .
v_call: TRBV9
cdr3_nt: TGTGCCAGCAGCGTCGGGACGGGAACCTACGAGCAGTACTTC
cdr3_aa: CASSVGTGTYEQYF

j_call: TRBJ2-7
clone_size: .
d_call: TRBD1
v_call: TRBV4-2
cdr3_nt: TGTGCCAGCAGCCCACACAGGGGCGACGAGCAGTACTTC
cdr3_aa: CASSPHRGDEQYF

j_call: TRBJ2-2
clone_size: few
d_call: .
v_call: TRBV5-4
cdr3_nt: TGTGCCAGCAGCCCTGGACTCACCGGGGAGCTGTTTTTT
cdr3_aa: CASSPGLTGELFF

j_call: TRBJ2-7
clone_size: .
d_call: TRBD2
v_call: TRBV6-5
cdr3_nt: TGTGCCAGCAGTTACCGGGAGGGGTACTACGAGCAGTACTTC
cdr3_aa: CASSYREGYYEQYF

j_call: TRBJ1-2
clone_size: .
d_call: .
v_call: TRBV9
cdr3_nt: TGTGCCAGCAGTCGGGATAGAAACTATGGCTACACCTTC
cdr3_aa: CASSRDRNYGYTF

j_call: TRBJ2-3
clone_size: .
d_call: TRBD2
v_call: TRBV12-3/TRBV12-4
cdr3_nt: TGTGCGACCCCCACTCGGGCGGGAGGCGCAGATACGCAGTATTTT
cdr3_aa: CATPTRAGGADTQYF

j_call: TRBJ1-2
clone_size: .
d_call: TRBD1
v_call: TRBV27
cdr3_nt: TGTGCCAGCAGTTTAAGGGCGGACAGGCGGTATGGCTACACCTTC
cdr3_aa: CASSLRADRRYGYTF

j_call: TRBJ2-7
clone_size: once
d_call: .
v_call: TRBV27
cdr3_nt: TGTGCCAGCAGTCCCCGTGGAGCCCAGGTCTACGAGCAGTACTTC
cdr3_aa: CASSPRGAQVYEQYF

j_call: TRBJ2-7
clone_size: .
d_call: .
v_call: TRBV12-3/TRBV12-4
cdr3_nt: TGTGCCAGCAGTTTATCAGGGTCCCTCAGCTCCTACGAGCAGTACTTC
cdr3_aa: CASSLSGSLSSYEQYF